The rows below give T cell receptor beta chains drawn from one sample of a study of blood T cells in healthy people across ages. MiXCR, run by TCRdb on the 5' RACE reads, gives a single entry per CDR3 protein. Here the sample spans over 300,000 distinct CDR3 sequences, roughly half being singletons. Material for sequencing was blood. The source is a man aged 55 to 70 in good health. Both conserved end residues are part of each CDR3. D genes are given only for firm matches. Only some rows state a clone size, as once, few, many or a class for expanded clones.

size: NA
length: 15
V: TRBV25-1
J: TRBJ2-1
D: NA
DNA: TGTGCCAGCAGTGACTTAGCGGTTGTGAACAATGAGCAGTTCTTC
CDR3: CASSDLAVVNNEQFF

size: few
length: 16
V: TRBV7-2
J: TRBJ2-1
D: TRBD2
DNA: TGTGCCAGCAGCCCCGACGGGGTAGCGGGAGGTACGCGGCAGTTCTTC
CDR3: CASSPDGVAGGTRQFF

size: few
length: 14
V: TRBV3-1
J: TRBJ2-7
D: TRBD2
DNA: TGTGCCAGCAGCCCCCGGGACTATACCTACGAGCAGTACTTC
CDR3: CASSPRDYTYEQYF

size: few
length: 15
V: TRBV7-2
J: TRBJ2-3
D: NA
DNA: TGTGCCAGCAGCCTGGGCAGCCCTAGCACAGATACGCAGTATTTT
CDR3: CASSLGSPSTDTQYF

size: NA
length: 14
V: TRBV20-1
J: TRBJ2-6
D: NA
DNA: TGCAGTGCTAGGGAGCTTTCTGGGGCCAACGTCCTGACTTTC
CDR3: CSARELSGANVLTF

size: NA
length: 14
V: TRBV4-1
J: TRBJ2-7
D: NA
DNA: TGCGCCAGCAGCCAAGAAGACTTATGGGGCGAGCAGTACTTC
CDR3: CASSQEDLWGEQYF

size: NA
length: 15
V: TRBV6-5
J: TRBJ2-1
D: NA
DNA: TGTGCCAGCAGTTACAACCCAAACCCCTCCAATGAGCAGTTCTTC
CDR3: CASSYNPNPSNEQFF

size: NA
length: 15
V: TRBV6-2/TRBV6-3
J: TRBJ2-5
D: TRBD1
DNA: TGTGCCAGCAGGTCCGCGACAGGGAGAATAGAGACCCAGTACTTC
CDR3: CASRSATGRIETQYF

size: few
length: 14
V: TRBV7-6
J: TRBJ2-5
D: NA
DNA: TGTGCCAGCAGCTTAGCGCCCGGGACGGAGACCCAGTACTTC
CDR3: CASSLAPGTETQYF

size: NA
length: 16
V: TRBV10-3
J: TRBJ2-4
D: NA
DNA: TGTGCCATCAGTGAGAACGGAGGGCAGGGAAGGAACATTCAGTACTTC
CDR3: CAISENGGQGRNIQYF

size: NA
length: 14
V: TRBV20-1
J: TRBJ1-2
D: NA
DNA: TGCAGTGCTAGAGATCATGACAGCTTCTATGGCTACACCTTC
CDR3: CSARDHDSFYGYTF

size: NA
length: 15
V: TRBV6-5
J: TRBJ2-7
D: TRBD2
DNA: TGTGCCAGCAGGAATAGCGGGAGGGCCCTGGACGAGCAGTACTTC
CDR3: CASRNSGRALDEQYF

size: few
length: 12
V: TRBV20-1
J: TRBJ2-7
D: NA
DNA: TGCAGTGCTCCCGACGGTCCCTACGAGCAGTACTTC
CDR3: CSAPDGPYEQYF

size: NA
length: 14
V: TRBV12-3/TRBV12-4
J: TRBJ1-2
D: NA
DNA: TGTGCCAGCAGCTTCCCCGGACGGAACTATGGCTACACCTTC
CDR3: CASSFPGRNYGYTF

size: NA
length: 13
V: TRBV7-9
J: TRBJ2-5
D: NA
DNA: TGTGCCAGCAGCACGGGGCCTCCAGAGACCCAGTACTTC
CDR3: CASSTGPPETQYF

size: few
length: 11
V: TRBV6-2/TRBV6-3
J: TRBJ2-7
D: NA
DNA: TGTGCCAGCAGTTTCCGGGACGAGCAGTACTTC
CDR3: CASSFRDEQYF

size: few
length: 14
V: TRBV6-5
J: TRBJ2-3
D: NA
DNA: TGTGCCAGCAGTTACGACAGATACACAGATACGCAGTATTTT
CDR3: CASSYDRYTDTQYF

size: NA
length: 14
V: TRBV6-5
J: TRBJ2-3
D: NA
DNA: TGTGCCAGCAGTTACGGGCCTAGCACAGATACGCAGTATTTT
CDR3: CASSYGPSTDTQYF

size: NA
length: 17
V: TRBV27
J: TRBJ2-7
D: NA
DNA: TGTGCCGGCAGTTCAAGGCAGGGGAGGATCGGTAACGGGATTCAGTACTTC
CDR3: CAGSSRQGRIGNGIQYF

size: NA
length: 13
V: TRBV29-1
J: TRBJ1-1
D: TRBD1
DNA: TGCAGCGTTACTGGACAGGGGGCTTCTGAAGCTTTCTTT
CDR3: CSVTGQGASEAFF

size: NA
length: 16
V: TRBV29-1
J: TRBJ2-3
D: TRBD2
DNA: TGCAGCGTTGACGGGACGGCGGGAGGGGTGGAAGATACGCAGTATTTT
CDR3: CSVDGTAGGVEDTQYF

size: NA
length: 14
V: TRBV11-2
J: TRBJ2-7
D: NA
DNA: TGTGCCAGCAGCTTAGCGACGAGTTCTGGCGAGCAGTACTTC
CDR3: CASSLATSSGEQYF

size: many
length: 15
V: TRBV6-2/TRBV6-3
J: TRBJ2-3
D: NA
DNA: TGTGCCAGCAGAACCGGAGGGCCCTCCACAGATACGCAGTATTTT
CDR3: CASRTGGPSTDTQYF

size: NA
length: 13
V: TRBV12-3/TRBV12-4
J: TRBJ1-1
D: NA
DNA: TGTGCCAGCAGTTTAGCGGGGCAGTCAGAAGCTTTCTTT
CDR3: CASSLAGQSEAFF

size: few
length: 12
V: TRBV6-2/TRBV6-3
J: TRBJ2-4
D: TRBD1
DNA: TGTGCCAGTACGGACAGGGGAAACATTCAGTACTTC
CDR3: CASTDRGNIQYF

size: NA
length: 15
V: TRBV4-1
J: TRBJ2-7
D: TRBD2
DNA: TGCGCCAGCAGCCAAGGGACTAGCGGGCTCTACGAGCAGTACTTC
CDR3: CASSQGTSGLYEQYF

size: NA
length: 15
V: TRBV4-3
J: TRBJ2-7
D: TRBD1
DNA: TGCGCCAGCAGCCAAGAACCAGGGGGCTATTACGAGCAGTACTTC
CDR3: CASSQEPGGYYEQYF

size: few
length: 15
V: TRBV7-2
J: TRBJ2-1
D: TRBD2
DNA: TGTGCCAGCAGGCAAAGGGCTAGCGGGGGGGGAAGGCAGTTCTTC
CDR3: CASRQRASGGGRQFF

size: NA
length: 16
V: TRBV6-2/TRBV6-3
J: TRBJ2-1
D: NA
DNA: TGTGCCAGCAGTTACCCTTCGGGACACAGCTCCTACGAGCAGTTCTTC
CDR3: CASSYPSGHSSYEQFF

size: NA
length: 13
V: TRBV29-1
J: TRBJ2-7
D: NA
DNA: TGCAGCGTGATCGTCGTTTCCTCCTGCGAGCAGTACTTC
CDR3: CSVIVVSSCEQYF

size: NA
length: 17
V: TRBV12-3/TRBV12-4
J: TRBJ2-4
D: NA
DNA: TGTGCCAGCAGCCAACGGACAGACCCGTTAGCCAAAAACATTCAGTACTTC
CDR3: CASSQRTDPLAKNIQYF

size: NA
length: 14
V: TRBV20-1
J: TRBJ2-5
D: NA
DNA: TGCAGTGCTAGAACCGGGACACCAACGAATGAGCAGTACTTC
CDR3: CSARTGTPTNEQYF

size: many
length: 13
V: TRBV6-5
J: TRBJ2-3
D: NA
DNA: TGTGCCAGCGCTTTTGGATTCACAGATACGCAGTATTTT
CDR3: CASAFGFTDTQYF

size: NA
length: 13
V: TRBV6-5
J: TRBJ2-7
D: NA
DNA: TGTGCCAGCAGTTACGGTCAATACTACGAGCAGTACTTC
CDR3: CASSYGQYYEQYF

size: NA
length: 12
V: TRBV11-2
J: TRBJ2-7
D: NA
DNA: TGTGCCAGCAGACCTGACAACCACGAGCAGTACTTC
CDR3: CASRPDNHEQYF

size: NA
length: 14
V: TRBV20-1
J: TRBJ2-7
D: TRBD2
DNA: TGCAGTGCCATTGGCCGGGGGGGAATCTACGAGCAGTACTTC
CDR3: CSAIGRGGIYEQYF

size: once
length: 15
V: TRBV7-2
J: TRBJ1-1
D: NA
DNA: TGTGCCAGCAGCCCATACAGAGAAAGGCCCACTGAAGCTTTCTTT
CDR3: CASSPYRERPTEAFF

size: NA
length: 12
V: TRBV4-2
J: TRBJ1-4
D: NA
DNA: TGTGCCAGCAGCAGGTCTAATGAAAAACTGTTTTTT
CDR3: CASSRSNEKLFF

size: once
length: 13
V: TRBV30
J: TRBJ1-1
D: NA
DNA: TGTGCCTGGAGTCAGGGCGCGAACACTGAAGCTTTCTTT
CDR3: CAWSQGANTEAFF

size: few
length: 13
V: TRBV7-9
J: TRBJ2-1
D: NA
DNA: TGTGCCAGCAGCGCCGAGGGTGACAATGAGCAGTTCTTC
CDR3: CASSAEGDNEQFF

size: NA
length: 15
V: TRBV24-1
J: TRBJ2-1
D: NA
DNA: TGTGCCACCAGTGCGGGGCAGGTAAAATACAATGAGCAGTTCTTC
CDR3: CATSAGQVKYNEQFF

size: NA
length: 12
V: TRBV29-1
J: TRBJ2-1
D: NA
DNA: TGCAGCGCCGTGATAGGGAGCTATGAGCAGTTCTTC
CDR3: CSAVIGSYEQFF

size: NA
length: 12
V: TRBV3-1
J: TRBJ2-7
D: NA
DNA: TGTGCCAGCAGCCAAGGACACCGCGAGCAGTACTTC
CDR3: CASSQGHREQYF

size: few
length: 14
V: TRBV5-6
J: TRBJ2-6
D: NA
DNA: TGTGCCAGCAGCTTGGGCTGGGAAAACAACGTCCTGACTTTC
CDR3: CASSLGWENNVLTF

size: many
length: 16
V: TRBV11-2
J: TRBJ1-2
D: NA
DNA: TGTGCCAGCAGCTTCCCCCCCGGAAAAGCTAACTATGGCTACACCTTC
CDR3: CASSFPPGKANYGYTF

size: NA
length: 14
V: TRBV29-1
J: TRBJ2-7
D: NA
DNA: TGCAGCGCCGAACGGACAGACGGGTCCTACGAGCAGTACTTC
CDR3: CSAERTDGSYEQYF

size: NA
length: 13
V: TRBV4-3
J: TRBJ1-6
D: NA
DNA: TGCGCCAGCAGCCGCATGATGGACGGACCCCTCCACTTT
CDR3: CASSRMMDGPLHF

size: few
length: 15
V: TRBV7-8
J: TRBJ2-3
D: NA
DNA: TGTGCCAGCAGCCGACCCGGACTGGACACAGATACGCAGTATTTT
CDR3: CASSRPGLDTDTQYF

size: few
length: 15
V: TRBV20-1
J: TRBJ2-3
D: TRBD1
DNA: TGCAGTGCTACCGGGACAGGGGGCTGGACAGATACGCAGTATTTT
CDR3: CSATGTGGWTDTQYF

size: NA
length: 14
V: TRBV14
J: TRBJ2-7
D: TRBD2
DNA: TGTGCCAGCAGCCGAATAGCGGGGGTGTACGAGCAGTACTTC
CDR3: CASSRIAGVYEQYF

size: NA
length: 16
V: TRBV9
J: TRBJ2-5
D: TRBD2
DNA: TGTGCCAGCAGCGTAGGGGTAGCGGGGGGCCAAGAGACCCAGTACTTC
CDR3: CASSVGVAGGQETQYF

size: once
length: 13
V: TRBV5-1
J: TRBJ2-6
D: NA
DNA: TGCGCCAGCAGGACGGATGGGGCCAACGTCCTGACTTTC
CDR3: CASRTDGANVLTF